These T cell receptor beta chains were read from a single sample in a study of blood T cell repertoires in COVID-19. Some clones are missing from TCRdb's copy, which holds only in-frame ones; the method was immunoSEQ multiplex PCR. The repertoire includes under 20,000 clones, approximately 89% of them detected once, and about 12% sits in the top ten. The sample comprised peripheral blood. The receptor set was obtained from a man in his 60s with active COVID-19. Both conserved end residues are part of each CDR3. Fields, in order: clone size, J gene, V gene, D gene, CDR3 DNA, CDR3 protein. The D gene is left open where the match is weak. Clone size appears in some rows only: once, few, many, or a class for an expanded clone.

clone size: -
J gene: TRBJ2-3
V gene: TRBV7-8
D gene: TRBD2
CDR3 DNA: TGTGCCAGCAGCTTAGTAGGACTAGCCCCAGATACGCAGTATTTT
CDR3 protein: CASSLVGLAPDTQYF

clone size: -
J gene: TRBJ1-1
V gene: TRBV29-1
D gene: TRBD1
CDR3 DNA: TGCAGCGCCGGGACAGGGGGCTATGGCACTGAAGCTTTCTTT
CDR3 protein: CSAGTGGYGTEAFF

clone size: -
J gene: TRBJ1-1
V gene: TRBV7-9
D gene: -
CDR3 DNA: TGTGCCAGCAGCATCGGGACACAGAACACTGAAGCTTTCTTT
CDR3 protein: CASSIGTQNTEAFF

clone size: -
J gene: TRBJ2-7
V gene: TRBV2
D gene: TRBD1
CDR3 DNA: TGTGCCAGCAGCGTCTTTGGGACAGCATACGAGCAGTACTTC
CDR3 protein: CASSVFGTAYEQYF

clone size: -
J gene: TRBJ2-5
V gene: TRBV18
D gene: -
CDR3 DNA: TGTGCCAGCTCACCACTCCAGGATAAACAAGAGACCCAGTACTTC
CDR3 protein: CASSPLQDKQETQYF

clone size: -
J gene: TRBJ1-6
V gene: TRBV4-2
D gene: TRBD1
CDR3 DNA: TGTGCCAGCAGCCAGCAGGACAGGGGAACAGGTTCACCCCTCCACTTT
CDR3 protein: CASSQQDRGTGSPLHF

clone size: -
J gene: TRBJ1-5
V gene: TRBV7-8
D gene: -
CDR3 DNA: TGTGCCAGCAGCCCCACACCCTCTCGGGGGGCGCAGAGCAATCAGCCCCAGCATTTT
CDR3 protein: CASSPTPSRGAQSNQPQHF

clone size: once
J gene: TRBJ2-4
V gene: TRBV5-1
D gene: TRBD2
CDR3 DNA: TGCGCCAGCAGCCAGAGCGGGAGGGCTGACATTCAGTACTTC
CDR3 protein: CASSQSGRADIQYF

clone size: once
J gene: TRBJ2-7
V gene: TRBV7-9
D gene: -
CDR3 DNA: TGTGCCAGCAGCTTAAGGGGCTACGAGCAGTACTTC
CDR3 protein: CASSLRGYEQYF

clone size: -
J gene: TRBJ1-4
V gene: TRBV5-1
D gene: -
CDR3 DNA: TGCGCCAGCAGCTTGGATTGGCTTAATGAAAAACTGTTTTTT
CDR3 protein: CASSLDWLNEKLFF

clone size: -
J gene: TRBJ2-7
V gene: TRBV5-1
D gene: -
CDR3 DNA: TGCGCCAGCAGCTTTTCGGGGTTTGGCGAGCAGTACTTC
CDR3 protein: CASSFSGFGEQYF

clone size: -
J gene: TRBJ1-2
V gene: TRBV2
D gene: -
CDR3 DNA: TGTGCCAGCAGTGAACAGTTCTATGGCTACACCTTC
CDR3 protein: CASSEQFYGYTF

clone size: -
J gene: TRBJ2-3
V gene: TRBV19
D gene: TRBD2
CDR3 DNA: TGTGCCAGTAGCCCAACTAGCGACACTAGCACAGATACGCAGTATTTT
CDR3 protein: CASSPTSDTSTDTQYF

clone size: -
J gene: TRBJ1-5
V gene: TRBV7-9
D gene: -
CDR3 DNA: TGTGCCAGCAGCTTAGACGCGAGGGGGAGCAATCAGCCCCAGCATTTT
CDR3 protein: CASSLDARGSNQPQHF

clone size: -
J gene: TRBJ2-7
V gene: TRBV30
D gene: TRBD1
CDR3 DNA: TGTGCCTGGAGGGGGACAGGGAGGTACGAGCAGTACTTC
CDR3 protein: CAWRGTGRYEQYF

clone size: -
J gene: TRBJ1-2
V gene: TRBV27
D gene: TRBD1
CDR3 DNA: TGTGCCAGCAGTCCACGGACAGGGGCTGGCGGCTACACCTTC
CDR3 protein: CASSPRTGAGGYTF

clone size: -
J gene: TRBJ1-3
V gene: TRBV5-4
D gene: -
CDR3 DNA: TGTGCCAGCAGCTTGGATCCGGGTGGCTCTGGAAACACCATATATTTT
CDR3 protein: CASSLDPGGSGNTIYF

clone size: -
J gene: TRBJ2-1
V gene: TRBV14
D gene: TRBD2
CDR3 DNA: TGTGCCAGCAGCCAAGGGGAACTAGCGGGAGTTGGTGAGCAGTTCTTC
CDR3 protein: CASSQGELAGVGEQFF

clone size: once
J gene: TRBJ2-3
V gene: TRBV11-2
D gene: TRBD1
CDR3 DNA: TGTGCCAGCAGCCGACGAGACAGGGCTGTTCGTCCCACAGATACGCAGTATTTT
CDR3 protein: CASSRRDRAVRPTDTQYF

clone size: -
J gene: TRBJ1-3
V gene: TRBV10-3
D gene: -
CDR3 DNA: TGTGCCATCTTGGGCTTCTCTGGAAACACCATATATTTT
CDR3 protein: CAILGFSGNTIYF

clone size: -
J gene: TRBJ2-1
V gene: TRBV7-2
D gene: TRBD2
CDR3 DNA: TGTGCCAGCAGTCGTGGGACTAGTGGCCTCAATGAGCAGTTCTTC
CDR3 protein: CASSRGTSGLNEQFF

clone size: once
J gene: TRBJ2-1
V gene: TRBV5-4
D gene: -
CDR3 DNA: TGTGCCAGCGGAGGGGGGGGGTCCTACAATGAGCAGTTCTTC
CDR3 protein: CASGGGGSYNEQFF

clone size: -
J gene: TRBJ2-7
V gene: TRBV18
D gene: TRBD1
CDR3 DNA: TGTGCCAGCTCACCTGGCCCAGGGGGTCCCTACGAGCAGTACTTC
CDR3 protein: CASSPGPGGPYEQYF

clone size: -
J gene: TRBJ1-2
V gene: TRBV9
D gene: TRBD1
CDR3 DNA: TGTGCCAGCAGCGCCGGGACAGGCTATGGCTACACCTTC
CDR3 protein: CASSAGTGYGYTF

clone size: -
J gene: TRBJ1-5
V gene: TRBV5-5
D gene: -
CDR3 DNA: TGTGCCAGCAGCTTGTCTAAGGGGGGGGTCCCTTTGCCCCAGCATTTT
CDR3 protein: CASSLSKGGVPLPQHF

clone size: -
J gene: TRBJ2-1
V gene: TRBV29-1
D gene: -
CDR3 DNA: TGCAGCGTTGAAGGTATCGACAGTTATTCCTACAATGAGCAGTTCTTC
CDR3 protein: CSVEGIDSYSYNEQFF

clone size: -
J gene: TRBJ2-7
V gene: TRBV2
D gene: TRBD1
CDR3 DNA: TGTGCCAGCAGGGACAGGGGACGGTCCTACGAGCAGTACTTC
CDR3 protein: CASRDRGRSYEQYF

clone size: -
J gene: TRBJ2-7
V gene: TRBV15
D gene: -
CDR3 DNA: TGTGCCACCAGCAGAGATCTAAGCGGTGAGCAGTACTTC
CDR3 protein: CATSRDLSGEQYF

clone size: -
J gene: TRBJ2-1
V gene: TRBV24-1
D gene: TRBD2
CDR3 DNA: TGTGCCACCAGACCTAGCGGGGACAATGAGCAGTTCTTC
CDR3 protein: CATRPSGDNEQFF

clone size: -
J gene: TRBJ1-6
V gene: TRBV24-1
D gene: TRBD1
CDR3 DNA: TGTGCCACCCCCCCACCGGGACAGGTCAATTCACCCCTCCACTTT
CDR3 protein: CATPPPGQVNSPLHF

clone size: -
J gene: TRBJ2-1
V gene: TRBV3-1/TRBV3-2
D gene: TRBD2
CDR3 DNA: TGTGCCAGCAGCAAACGGACTAGCGGGGGGATCGAGCAGTTCTTC
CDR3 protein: CASSKRTSGGIEQFF

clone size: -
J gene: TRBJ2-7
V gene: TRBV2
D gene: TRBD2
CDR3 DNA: TGTGCCAGCATTGGCAGCGGGAACTACGAGCAGTACTTC
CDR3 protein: CASIGSGNYEQYF

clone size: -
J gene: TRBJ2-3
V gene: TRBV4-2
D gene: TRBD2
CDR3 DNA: TGTGCCAGCAGCCAAGAAGCGGGGGGGGGAGATACGCAGTATTTT
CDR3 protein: CASSQEAGGGDTQYF

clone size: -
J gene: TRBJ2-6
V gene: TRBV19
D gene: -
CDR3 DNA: TGTGCCAGTAGTACCCTCAGGAGGGTCACCTCTGGGGCCAACGTCCTGACTTTC
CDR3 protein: CASSTLRRVTSGANVLTF

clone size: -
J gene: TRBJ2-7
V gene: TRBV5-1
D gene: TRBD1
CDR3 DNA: TGCGCCAGCAGCCTGACAGGGCCCCCCTACGAGCAGTACTTC
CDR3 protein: CASSLTGPPYEQYF

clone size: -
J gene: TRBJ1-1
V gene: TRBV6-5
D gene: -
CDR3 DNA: TGTGCCAGCAGTTACGGGGGGGTGCCTGAAGCTTTCTTT
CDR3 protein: CASSYGGVPEAFF

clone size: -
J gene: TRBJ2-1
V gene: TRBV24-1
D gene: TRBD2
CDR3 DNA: TGTGCCACCAGTGACTTGAAGCGGGACTCCTACAATGAGCAGTTCTTC
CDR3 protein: CATSDLKRDSYNEQFF

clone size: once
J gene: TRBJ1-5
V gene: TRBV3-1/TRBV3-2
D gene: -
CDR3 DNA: TGTGCCAGCAGCCAAGAAGGCAGGGGACGGCGCAATCAGCCCCAGCATTTT
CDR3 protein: CASSQEGRGRRNQPQHF

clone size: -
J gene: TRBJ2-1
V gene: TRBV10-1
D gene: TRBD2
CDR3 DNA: TGCGCCAGCAGTGGTCCCCAGCGGGACTCCTACAATGAGCAGTTCTTC
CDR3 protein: CASSGPQRDSYNEQFF

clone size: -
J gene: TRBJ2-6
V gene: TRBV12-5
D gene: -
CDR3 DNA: TGTGCTAGTGGTTTGGCCGGGACAGGGACTAGTGGGGCCAACGTCCTGACTTTC
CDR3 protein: CASGLAGTGTSGANVLTF

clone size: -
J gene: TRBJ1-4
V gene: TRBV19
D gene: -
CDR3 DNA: TGTGCCAGTAGAACGATAGACAGACACAAGAATGAAAAACTGTTTTTT
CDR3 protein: CASRTIDRHKNEKLFF

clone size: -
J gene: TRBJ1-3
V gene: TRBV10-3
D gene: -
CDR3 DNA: TGTGCCATCAGTGAGCCGGGAAAGGACTCTGGAAACACCATATATTTT
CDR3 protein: CAISEPGKDSGNTIYF

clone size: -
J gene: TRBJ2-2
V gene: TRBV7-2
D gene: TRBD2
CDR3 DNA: TGTGCCAGCAGCTTAGGCCGACTAGCGGGTCTGAACACCGGGGAGCTGTTTTTT
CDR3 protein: CASSLGRLAGLNTGELFF

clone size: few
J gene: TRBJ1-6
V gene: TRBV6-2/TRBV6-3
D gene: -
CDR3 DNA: TGTGCCAGCAGTTACCCACAGGTGGAATCACCCCTCCACTTT
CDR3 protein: CASSYPQVESPLHF

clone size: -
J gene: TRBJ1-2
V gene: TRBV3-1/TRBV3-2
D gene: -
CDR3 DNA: TGTGCCAGCAGCCAAGAGACAGTGATCGGCTACACCTTC
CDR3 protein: CASSQETVIGYTF